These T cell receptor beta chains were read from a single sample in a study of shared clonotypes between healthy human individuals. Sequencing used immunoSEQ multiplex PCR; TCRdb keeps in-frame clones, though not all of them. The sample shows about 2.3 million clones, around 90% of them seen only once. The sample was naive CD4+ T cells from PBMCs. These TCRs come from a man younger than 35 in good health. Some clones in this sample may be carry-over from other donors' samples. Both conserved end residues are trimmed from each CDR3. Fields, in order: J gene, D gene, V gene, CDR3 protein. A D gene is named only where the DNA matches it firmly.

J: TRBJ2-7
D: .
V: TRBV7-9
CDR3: ASSLPHEQY

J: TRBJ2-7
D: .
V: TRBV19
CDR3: ASSRAGSTYEQY

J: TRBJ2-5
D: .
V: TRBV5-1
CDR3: ASSLEGGVQETQY

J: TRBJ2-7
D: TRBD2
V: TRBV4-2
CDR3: ASSRPSGTSGYEQY

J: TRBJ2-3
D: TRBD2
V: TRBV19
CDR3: ASSPGTSGRAGSQY

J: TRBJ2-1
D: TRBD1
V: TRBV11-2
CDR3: ASRTPRGTGAYNEQF

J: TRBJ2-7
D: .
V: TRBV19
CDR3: ARRGAQSSYEQY

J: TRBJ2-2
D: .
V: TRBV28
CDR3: ASRFWTRGGYGSLVNTGELF

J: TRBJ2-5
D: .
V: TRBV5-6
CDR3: ASSLGFLRETQY

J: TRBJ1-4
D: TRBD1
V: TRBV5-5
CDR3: ASSMGQLRTNEKLF

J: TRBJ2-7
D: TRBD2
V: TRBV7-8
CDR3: ASSSVPLAGAIYEQY

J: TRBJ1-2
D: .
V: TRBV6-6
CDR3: ASGPGTPPKKGYT

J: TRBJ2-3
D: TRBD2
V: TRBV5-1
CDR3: ASQGLAGAADTQY

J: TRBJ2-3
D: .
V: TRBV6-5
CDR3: ASSLGGNTDTQY

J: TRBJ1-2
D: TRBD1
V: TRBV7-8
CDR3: ASSHDRANGYT

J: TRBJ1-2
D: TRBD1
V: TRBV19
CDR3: ARNTGAHYGYT

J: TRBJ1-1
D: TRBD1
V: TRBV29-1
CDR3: SVETTGGRFTEAF

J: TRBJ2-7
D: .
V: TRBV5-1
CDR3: ASSSLTGGMIAGGNSYEQY

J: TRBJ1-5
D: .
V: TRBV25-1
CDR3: ASSSPEGPQH

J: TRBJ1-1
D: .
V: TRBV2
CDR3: ASRLIMGTEAF

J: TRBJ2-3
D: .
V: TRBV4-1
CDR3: ASSQGPVSTDTQY

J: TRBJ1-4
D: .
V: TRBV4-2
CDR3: ASSQEFQGEKLF

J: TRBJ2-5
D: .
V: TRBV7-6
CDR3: ASSGFGTQETQY

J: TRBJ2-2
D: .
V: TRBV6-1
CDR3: ASRSFGDTGELF

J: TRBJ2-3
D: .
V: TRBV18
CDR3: ASSPPAGSTDTQY

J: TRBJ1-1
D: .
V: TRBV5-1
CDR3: ASSKVKGGKGENTEAF

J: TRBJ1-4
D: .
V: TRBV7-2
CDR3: ASSLGPRSSNEKLF

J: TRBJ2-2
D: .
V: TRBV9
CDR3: ASSVGPTGELF

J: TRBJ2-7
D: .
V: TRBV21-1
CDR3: ASSTPMGTGVFSYEQY

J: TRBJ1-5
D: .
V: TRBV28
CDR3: ASSLLGRQH

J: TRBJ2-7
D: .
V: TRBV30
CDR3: AWSRGAQY

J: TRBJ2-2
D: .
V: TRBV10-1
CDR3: ASSDGQTGELF

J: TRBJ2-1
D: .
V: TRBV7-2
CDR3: ASSTGPYNEQF

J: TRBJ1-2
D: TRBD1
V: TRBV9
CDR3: ASSDKGGTVNYGYT

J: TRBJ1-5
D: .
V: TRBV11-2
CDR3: ASSPSPGLNQPQH

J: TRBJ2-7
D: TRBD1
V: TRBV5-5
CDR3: ASSSGQGSSYEQY

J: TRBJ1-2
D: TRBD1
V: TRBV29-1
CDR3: SVSVSDRVGYT

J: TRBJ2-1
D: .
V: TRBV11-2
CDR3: ASSYHYNEQF

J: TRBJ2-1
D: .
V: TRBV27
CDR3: ASSPHYNEQF

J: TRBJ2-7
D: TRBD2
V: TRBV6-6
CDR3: ASRNAVAGSYEQY

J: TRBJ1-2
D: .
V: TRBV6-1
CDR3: ASSAASGQRGYT

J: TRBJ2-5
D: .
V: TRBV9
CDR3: ASSVVGGRPETQY

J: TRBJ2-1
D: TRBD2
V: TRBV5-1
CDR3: ASSLASGTYNEQF

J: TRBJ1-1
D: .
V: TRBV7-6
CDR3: ASSPLGQGNTEAF

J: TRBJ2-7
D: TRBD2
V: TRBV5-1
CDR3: ASSLPSGRNNEQY

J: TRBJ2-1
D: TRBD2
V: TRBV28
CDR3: ASRTSGRAYYNEQF

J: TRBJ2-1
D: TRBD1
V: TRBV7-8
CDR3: ASSSNPGTAVYNEQF

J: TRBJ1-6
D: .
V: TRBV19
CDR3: ASRGYNSPLH

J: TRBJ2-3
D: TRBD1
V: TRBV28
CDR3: VSSLRGQGSPDTQY